This TCR beta chain appears in the sequencing data of a study of T cell changes during pregnancy in multiple sclerosis. Sequencing used immunoSEQ multiplex PCR; TCRdb keeps in-frame clones, though not all of them. The sample yields tens of thousands of clones, 90% to 95% seen once. This CDR3 has 15 amino acids. Losses at the gene ends were 3 bases for V and 7 bases for J; bases not matched to a gene: 4. Germline values: CDR1 LNHDA, CDR2 SQIVND (reference sequence). The source was peripheral blood, collected in the first trimester of pregnancy. The sequence was obtained from a female donor with multiple sclerosis, enrolled in a pregnancy study. V is TRBV19 and J is TRBJ2-1; TRBD2 matches at 12 bases. CDR3 loop: CASSMLAGGYNEQFF. As DNA, the CDR3 is TGTGCCAGTAGTATGCTAGCGGGAGGGTATAATGAGCAGTTCTTC.